Below are 7 T cell receptor beta chains sequenced from a single sample in a study of beta chain features in type 1 diabetes. Study-level findings and limits: Among all four CD4+ subsets, Type 1 diabetes patients had TCRB CDR3s that were moderately but significantly shorter.

No cognate antigen is known for these TCRs. Of the isolated RNA, all was reverse transcribed, and so the sequenced material was expressed TCRB transcripts. TCRdb's table, derived via immunoSEQ multiplex PCR, lists solely in-frame clones and lacks some. The sample comprises about 700,000 clones, about an eighth of which are singletons, and 0.022% rests with the top ten. The material sequenced was naive CD4+ T cells from blood. The origin of the receptors is a man between 18 and 35 years old with type 1 diabetes.

A few counts support this clone. The chain uses TRBV7-9 and TRBJ1-6; D not resolved. CDR3 length: 13 residues. The V gene lost 7 bases and the J gene lost 11 bases, with 15 bases spanning the gap. CDR1 SEHNR and CDR2 FQNEAQ come from the germline V gene (reference sequence). CDR3 sequence: CASNAGFMPPLHF. CDR3 nucleotides: TGTGCCAGCAACGCGGGATTCATGCCACCCCTCCACTTT.

The chain couples TRBV7-9 to TRBJ2-7; D is perhaps TRBD1 (5 bases). CDR1 and CDR2 (germline): SEHNR, FQNEAQ (reference sequence). CDR3 length: 13 residues. V shed 3 bases and J shed 0 bases, with 6 bases lying between them. Written as DNA, the CDR3 is TGTGCCAGCAGCTTCAGGGACTCCTACGAGCAGTACTTC. It translates to CASSFRDSYEQYF.

This clone was seen a handful of times. The V gene is TRBV14, the J gene TRBJ1-2; D is unresolved. The CDR3 contains 14 residues. V was clipped by 5 bases and J by 7 bases, with 17 bases between them. Germline V gives CDR1 SGHDN, CDR2 FVKESK. CDR3 amino acids: CASSSTNGPFGYTF. The CDR3 DNA sequence: TGTGCCAGCAGCTCAACGAATGGGCCCTTTGGCTACACCTTC.

The CDR3 reads CASSQNLAFF. The DNA for the CDR3 is TGTGCCAGCAGCCAAAATTTAGCTTTCTTT. V gene TRBV14 combines with J gene TRBJ1-1; D is uncertain. The V and J ends lost 2 bases and 10 bases respectively, with 5 bases between them. The CDR3 loop spans 10 amino acids. CDR1 is SGHDN and CDR2 is FVKESK in the germline V gene.

This clone was counted only a few times. The chain carries TRBV30 and TRBJ1-1; D ambiguous. CDR3 length: 10 amino acids. Trimming cost V 0 bases and J 6 bases, with 2 bases left between them. Germline V gene data show CDR1 as GTSNPN and CDR2 as SVGIG (reference sequence). This CDR3 is CAWSVAEAFF. CDR3 nucleotide sequence: TGTGCCTGGAGTGTCGCTGAAGCTTTCTTT.

This clone was observed a handful of times. This chain joins TRBV14 and TRBJ2-3, with D possibly being TRBD2 (6 bases). V lost 1 base and J lost 14, with 25 bases in between. Germline CDR1 SGHDN, CDR2 FVKESK. CDR3 size: 16 residues. The CDR3 coding sequence is TGTGCCAGCAGCCAAGGGCCGCGGCACAATCCCTTGCGGGGGTATTTT. As protein: CASSQGPRHNPLRGYF.

This clone was recorded a few times. J is TRBJ2-5 and V is TRBV4-2, with TRBD1 matching 7 bases. V gave up 7 bases and J gave up 2 bases; unmatched junction bases: 16. The CDR3 extends over 17 amino acids. Germline values: CDR1 LGHNA, CDR2 YNFKEQ. The CDR3 DNA follows: TGTGCCAGCACCAACGGTGGCACCCCGGGACAGCAAGAGACCCAGTACTTC. It specifies CASTNGGTPGQQETQYF.